Below, 23 T cell receptor beta chains from the same sample are listed, as sequenced in a study of technical replicates of blood from a few donors. Sequencing used immunoSEQ multiplex PCR; TCRdb keeps in-frame clones, though not all of them. The repertoire holds about 80,000 clones, with 80% to 90% as singletons. Sequencing was carried out using PBMCs. Receptors were obtained from a human donor in good health. Some clones in this sample may be carry-over from other donors' samples.

This chain links TRBV27 with TRBJ2-7, with TRBD1 identical over 9 bases. CDR1 is MNHEY and CDR2 is SMNVEV in the germline V gene (reference sequence). V shed 6 bases, J shed 4 bases, and the junction held 13 bases outside the gene matches. The CDR3 consists of 16 residues. As DNA, the CDR3 is TGTGCCAGCAGCTCCCCTTCTGGGACAGGGAAATACGAGCAGTACTTC. It codes for CASSSPSGTGKYEQYF.

Worth noting for this clone: This could be a read error, since a much larger clone is one nucleotide away. The same CDR3 arises from other DNA sequences in this sample as well. The chain employs TRBV5-6 and TRBJ2-2, with 9 nucleotides matching TRBD1. The CDR3 length is 14 residues. Germline V gene data show CDR1 as SGHDT and CDR2 as YYEEEE. V lost 3 bases and J lost 5; bases outside the gene matches: 2. The CDR3 DNA reads as TGTGCCAGCAGCTACGGGACAGGGACCGGGGAGCTGTTTTTT. This sequence encodes CASSYGTGTGELFF. The complete variable domain, with remaining parts taken from reference TRBV5-6 and TRBJ2-2, reads DAGVTQSPTHLIKTRGQQVTLRCSPKSGHDTVSWYQQALGQGPQFIFQYYEEEERQRGNFPDRFSGHQFPNYSSELNVNALLLGDSALYLCASSYGTGTGELFFGEGSRLTVL.

The chain uses TRBV29-1 and TRBJ2-7; maybe TRBD1 (6 bases). The V gene's germline CDR1 is SQVTM and CDR2 ANQGSEA. Trimming took 5 bases from V and 5 from J, leaving 10 bases between them. CDR3 size: 11 residues. The CDR3 DNA reads TGCAGCGTTAGGACAGTTCACGAGCAGTACTTC. Residues: CSVRTVHEQYF.

This chain joins TRBV4-1 and TRBJ2-7; maybe TRBD1 (5 bases). Trimming cost V 4 bases and J 5 bases, with 15 bases left between them. Germline V gene lookup returns CDR1 MGHRA and CDR2 YSYEKL. CDR3 length: 14 amino acids. For the CDR3, the DNA is TGCGCCAGCAGCCGAAGCACAGGCTTGAACGAGCAGTACTTC. Translated, it gives CASSRSTGLNEQYF.

The chain joins TRBV7-9 to TRBJ1-1; maybe TRBD1 (5 bases). The CDR3 sequence is 15 residues long. The ends were cut back, 1 base at V and 6 bases at J, with 15 bases in the middle. Looked up from germline, CDR1 is SEHNR and CDR2 is FQNEAQ (reference sequence). The CDR3: CASSLEGVKGAEAFF. The DNA for the CDR3 is TGTGCCAGCAGCTTAGAAGGGGTCAAAGGGGCTGAAGCTTTCTTT. Variable domain in full (rest from reference TRBV7-9 and TRBJ1-1): DTGVSQNPRHKITKRGQNVTFRCDPISEHNRLYWYRQTLGQGPEFLTYFQNEAQLEKSRLLSDRFSAERPKGSFSTLEIQRTEQGDSAMYLCASSLEGVKGAEAFFGQGTRLTVV.

Only a few counts were recorded for this clone. This chain joins TRBV11-2 and TRBJ2-3; TRBD2 aligns across 15 bases. V lost 5 bases and J lost 4; bases outside the gene matches: 10. In germline, CDR1 is SGHAT, CDR2 FQNNGV. This CDR3 has 18 amino acids. Here the CDR3 DNA reads TGTGCCAGCAGCCGCGCGGGGACTAGCGGGAGGCGCGCAGATACGCAGTATTTT. Protein product: CASSRAGTSGRRADTQYF.

CDR3 nucleotides: TGTGCCAGAAGCTTGAAGCGGCGGGGGGGCTTCCCCGGGGAGCTGTTTTTT. Amino acid sequence: CARSLKRRGGFPGELFF. The genes are TRBV5-3 and TRBJ2-2; 9 bases match TRBD2. TRBV5-3 is an ORF, and what it does is uncertain. Germline trimming cut 1 base from V and 6 bases from J; bases unmatched to any gene: 10. The CDR3 covers 17 residues.

The chain has TRBV7-9 and TRBJ1-2; D not resolved. In germline, CDR1 is SEHNR, CDR2 FQNEAQ (reference sequence). The germline V and J ends were trimmed by 2 bases and 1 base, with 5 bases remaining between them. The CDR3 has 13 residues. This CDR3 reads CASSLTSNYGYTF. Here the CDR3 DNA reads TGTGCCAGCAGCTTAACCAGTAACTATGGCTACACCTTC. Based on the CDR3 plus reference TRBV7-9 and TRBJ1-2, the full variable domain is DTGVSQNPRHKITKRGQNVTFRCDPISEHNRLYWYRQTLGQGPEFLTYFQNEAQLEKSRLLSDRFSAERPKGSFSTLEIQRTEQGDSAMYLCASSLTSNYGYTFGSGTRLTVV.

The chain has TRBV6-1 and TRBJ2-1; 10 nucleotides align to TRBD2. CDR1 and CDR2 from the germline V gene are MNHNS and SASEGT. This CDR3 is built from 15 residues. Trimming at V came to 2 bases and at J to 9 bases, leaving 7 bases not matched to a gene. The CDR3 is CASSESRLAGAEQFF. In DNA form, the CDR3 reads TGTGCCAGCAGTGAATCCCGGCTAGCGGGAGCTGAGCAGTTCTTC.

This sequence joins TRBV5-5 and TRBJ1-6; TRBD1 is a possible D gene (5 bases). V lost 1 base and J lost 7, with 12 bases in between. Germline V lookup: CDR1 SGHKS, CDR2 YYEKEE (reference sequence). CDR3 length equals 15 residues. The CDR3 DNA reads as TGTGCCAGCAGCTTGTTACCGGGGGGGAATTCACCCCTCCACTTT. The encoded protein is CASSLLPGGNSPLHF.

The rearrangement joins TRBV6-6 to TRBJ1-6, with no clear D. Trimming cost V 6 bases and J 6 bases, with 12 bases left between them. Germline V lookup: CDR1 MNHNY, CDR2 SVGAGI (reference sequence). The CDR3 contains 14 residues. CDR3 DNA: TGTGCCAGCAGCGATCCGCCGGGTAATTCACCCCTCCACTTT. It yields the protein CASSDPPGNSPLHF.

This clone was detected only once. The rearrangement uses TRBV11-2 and TRBJ2-4, with 7 bases lining up with TRBD2. This CDR3 is 16 amino acids long. The germline V gene encodes CDR1 SGHAT and CDR2 FQNNGV. V lost 5 bases to trimming and J lost 1 base; unmatched junction nucleotides: 8. In DNA, the CDR3 is TGTGCCAGCAGCGGGGGGGATGAGGCTGCCAAAAACATTCAGTACTTC. Translating gives CASSGGDEAAKNIQYF.

The rearrangement links TRBV6-1 to TRBJ2-7, with 7 bases matching TRBD2. CDR3 length: 16 residues. CDR1 is MNHNS, CDR2 SASEGT, per germline. V trimming: 2 bases; J trimming: 2 bases; junction bases outside the gene matches: 9. The CDR3 coding sequence is TGTGCCAGCAGTGAACATATGGGCGGGGGTGCCTACGAGCAGTACTTC. It is translated as CASSEHMGGGAYEQYF.

CDR3 loop: CASSAVGGRSEAFF. In DNA, the CDR3 is TGTGCCAGCAGCGCCGTGGGAGGCAGGTCTGAAGCTTTCTTT. This chain uses TRBV9 with TRBJ1-1; no reliable D call. This CDR3 spans 14 amino acids. With 3 bases removed from V and 6 bases from J, the gap between germline ends came to 15 bases. Per the germline V gene, CDR1 is SGDLS and CDR2 is YYNGEE.

The chain has TRBV6-4 and TRBJ1-5, with a weak D call TRBD1 (5 bases). V was clipped by 6 bases and J by 6 bases, with 18 bases between them. The CDR3 is 15 amino acids. Germline V lookup: CDR1 MRHNA, CDR2 SNTAGT. The CDR3 sequence: CASREIPDSFQPQHF. Written as DNA, the CDR3 is TGTGCCAGCAGGGAAATCCCTGACAGTTTTCAGCCCCAGCATTTT.

This sequence joins TRBV11-2 and TRBJ1-4; no firm D call. V was pared by 4 bases and J by 15 bases, with 18 bases between. The germline CDR1 and CDR2 sequences are SGHAT and FQNNGV. This CDR3 comprises 13 residues. The CDR3 DNA reads as TGTGCCAGCAGCTCAGAGCCCGACGAGGAGGTGTTTTTT. It specifies CASSSEPDEEVFF.

The J gene is TRBJ1-5, the V gene TRBV11-2, with D unclear. The CDR3 runs 13 residues. From germline, CDR1 is SGHAT and CDR2 FQNNGV. Trimming removed 5 bases at V and 6 bases at J, with 11 bases between. CDR3 amino acids: CASSPERSQPQHF. The CDR3 DNA reads TGTGCCAGCAGCCCCGAAAGGAGTCAGCCCCAGCATTTT.

CDR3 amino acids: CSASEPRGCTF. CDR3 DNA sequence: TGCAGTGCTAGTGAACCCCGGGGTTGCACCTTC. The rearrangement uses TRBV20-1 and TRBJ1-2; D call uncertain. Trimming shortened V by 3 bases and J by 13 bases, and 15 bases separated the two germline ends. CDR1 is DFQATT and CDR2 is SNEGSKA in the germline V gene (reference sequence). This CDR3 contains 11 residues.

The chain is built from TRBV7-6 and TRBJ2-2, with D possibly TRBD2 on 5 matching bases. The V and J ends lost 5 bases and 1 base respectively, with 11 bases between them. The CDR3 is made up of 15 amino acids. The germline gives CDR1 SGHVS, CDR2 FNYEAQ. The DNA of the CDR3 is TGTGCCAGCAGCCCATTCGAGGGGAACACCGGGGAGCTGTTTTTT. The encoded protein is CASSPFEGNTGELFF.

The chain carries TRBV7-9 and TRBJ1-2; D is unclear. V was shortened by 1 base and J by 6 bases, with 15 bases between the two germline ends. Germline CDR1 reads SEHNR; CDR2 reads FQNEAQ (reference sequence). This CDR3 is 15 amino acids long. Here the CDR3 reads CASSLGSGAYDGYTF. CDR3 bases: TGTGCCAGCAGCTTAGGATCGGGAGCTTATGATGGCTACACCTTC.

This clone was picked up a small number of times. The V call is TRBV11-2, the J call TRBJ1-6; tentative D call: TRBD1 (5 bases). CDR1 SGHAT and CDR2 FQNNGV come from the germline V gene. CDR3 length equals 16 residues. V lost 1 base to trimming and J lost 6 bases, with 13 bases between them. The CDR3 bases are TGTGCCAGCAGCTTAGGGGGCCGGGGGAGTAATTCACCCCTCCACTTT. It codes for CASSLGGRGSNSPLHF. Combining the CDR3 with reference TRBV11-2 and TRBJ1-6 gives the whole variable domain EAGVAQSPRYKIIEKRQSVAFWCNPISGHATLYWYQQILGQGPKLLIQFQNNGVVDDSQLPKDRFSAERLKGVDSTLKIQPAKLEDSAVYLCASSLGGRGSNSPLHFGNGTRLTVT.

V is TRBV28 and J is TRBJ1-1; D gene uncertain. Trimming cost V 6 bases and J 3 bases, with 8 bases left between them. Per germline, CDR1 MDHEN and CDR2 SYDVKM. The CDR3 has 12 residues. This CDR3 reads CASRSEDTEAFF. The CDR3 bases are TGTGCCAGCAGATCAGAGGACACTGAAGCTTTCTTT.

The V and J genes are TRBV19 and TRBJ2-7; no clear D gene. Trimming shortened V by 5 bases and J by 6 bases, and 11 bases separated the two germline ends. The germline CDR1 and CDR2 sequences are LNHDA and SQIVND (reference sequence). The CDR3 spans 12 residues. The chain's CDR3 is CASSSQASEQYF. The CDR3 bases are TGTGCCAGTAGTTCCCAGGCGAGCGAGCAGTACTTC. Looking up the rest from reference TRBV19 and TRBJ2-7 gives the full variable domain: DGGITQSPKYLFRKEGQNVTLSCEQNLNHDAMYWYRQDPGQGLRLIYYSQIVNDFQKGDIAEGYSVSREKKESFPLTVTSAQKNPTAFYLCASSSQASEQYFGPGTRLTVT.